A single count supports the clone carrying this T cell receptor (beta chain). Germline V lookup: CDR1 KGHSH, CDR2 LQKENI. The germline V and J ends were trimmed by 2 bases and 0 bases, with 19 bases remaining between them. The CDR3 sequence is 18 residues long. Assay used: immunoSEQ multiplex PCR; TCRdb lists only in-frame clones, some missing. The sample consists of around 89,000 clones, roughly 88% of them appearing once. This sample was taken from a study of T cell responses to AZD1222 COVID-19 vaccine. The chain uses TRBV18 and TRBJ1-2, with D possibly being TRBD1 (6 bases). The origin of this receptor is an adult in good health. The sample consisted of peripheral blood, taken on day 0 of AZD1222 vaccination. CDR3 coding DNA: TGTGCCAGCTCACCAGCAACACCGGACAGCTACTCTAACTATGGCTACACCTTC. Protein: CASSPATPDSYSNYGYTF.